Included here is one TCR beta chain sequence, with context. The CDR3 covers 17 residues. Trimming removed 0 bases from V and 2 bases from J, with 14 bases in between. CDR1 MNHNS and CDR2 SASEGT come from the germline V gene. These data come from a study of blood T cell repertoires in COVID-19. Cohort 3 donors were reported recovered after two negative PCRs, clearance, or symptom resolution. Only in-frame clones appear in the TCRdb table, and some are missing; sequencing was by immunoSEQ multiplex PCR. This sample has a few hundred thousand clones, with roughly 87% found just once. Sequenced input: PBMCs or T cells enriched from blood (not recorded which). The origin of this receptor is a woman between 25 and 40 years old who had recovered from COVID-19. The chain combines TRBV6-1 with TRBJ1-5; a weak D match, TRBD1 (6 bases). DNA for the CDR3: TGTGCCAGCAGTGAAGCGGCAGGGGTTTACGGCAATCAGCCCCAGCATTTT. Its protein is CASSEAAGVYGNQPQHF.